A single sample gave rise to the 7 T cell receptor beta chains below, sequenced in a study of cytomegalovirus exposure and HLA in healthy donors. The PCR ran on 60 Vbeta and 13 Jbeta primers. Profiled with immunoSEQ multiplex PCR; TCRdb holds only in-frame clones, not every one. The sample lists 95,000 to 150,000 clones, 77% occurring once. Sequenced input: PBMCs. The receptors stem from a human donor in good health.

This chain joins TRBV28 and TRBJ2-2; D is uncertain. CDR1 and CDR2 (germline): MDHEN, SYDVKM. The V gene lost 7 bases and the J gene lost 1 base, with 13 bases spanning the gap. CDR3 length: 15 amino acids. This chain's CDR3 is CASISQSQNTGELFF. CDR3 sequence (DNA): TGTGCCAGCATATCGCAGTCCCAGAACACCGGGGAGCTGTTTTTT.

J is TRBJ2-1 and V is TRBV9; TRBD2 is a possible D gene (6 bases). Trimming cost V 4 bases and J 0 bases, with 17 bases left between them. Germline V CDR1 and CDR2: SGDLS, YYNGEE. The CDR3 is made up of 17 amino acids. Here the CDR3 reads CASSSLGGKGSYNEQFF. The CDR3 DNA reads TGTGCCAGCAGCTCGTTGGGGGGAAAGGGCTCCTACAATGAGCAGTTCTTC.

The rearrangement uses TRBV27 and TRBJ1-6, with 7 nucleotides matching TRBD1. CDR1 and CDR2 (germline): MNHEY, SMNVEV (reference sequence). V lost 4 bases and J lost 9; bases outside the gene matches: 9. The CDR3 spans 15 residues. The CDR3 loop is CASSSGQTRTSPLHF. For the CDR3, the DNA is TGTGCCAGCAGTTCGGGACAGACTAGGACTTCACCCCTCCACTTT.

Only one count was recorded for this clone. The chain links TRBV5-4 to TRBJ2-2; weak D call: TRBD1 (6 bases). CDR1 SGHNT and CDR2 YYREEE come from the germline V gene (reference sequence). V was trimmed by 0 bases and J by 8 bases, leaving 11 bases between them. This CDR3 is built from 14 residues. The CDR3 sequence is CASSLDRDIGELFF. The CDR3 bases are TGTGCCAGCAGCTTGGACAGGGATATTGGGGAGCTGTTTTTT. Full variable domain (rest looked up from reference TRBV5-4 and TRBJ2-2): ETGVTQSPTHLIKTRGQQVTLRCSSQSGHNTVSWYQQALGQGPQFIFQYYREEENGRGNFPPRFSGLQFPNYSSELNVNALELDDSALYLCASSLDRDIGELFFGEGSRLTVL.

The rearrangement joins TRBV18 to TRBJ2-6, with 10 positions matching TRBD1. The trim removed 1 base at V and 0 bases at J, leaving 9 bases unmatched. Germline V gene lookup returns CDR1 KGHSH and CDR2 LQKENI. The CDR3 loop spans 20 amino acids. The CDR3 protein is CASSPLSGGQGPSGANVLTF. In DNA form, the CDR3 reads TGTGCCAGCTCACCACTCTCGGGGGGACAGGGGCCCTCTGGGGCCAACGTCCTGACTTTC. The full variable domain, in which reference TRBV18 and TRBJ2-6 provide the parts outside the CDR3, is NAGVMQNPRHLVRRRGQEARLRCSPMKGHSHVYWYRQLPEEGLKFMVYLQKENIIDESGMPKERFSAEFPKEGPSILRIQQVVRGDSAAYFCASSPLSGGQGPSGANVLTFGAGSRLTVL.

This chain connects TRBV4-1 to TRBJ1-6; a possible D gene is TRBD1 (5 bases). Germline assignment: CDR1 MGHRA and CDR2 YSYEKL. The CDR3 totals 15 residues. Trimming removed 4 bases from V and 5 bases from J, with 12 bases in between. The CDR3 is CASSLRRQNNSPLHF. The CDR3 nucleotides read TGCGCCAGCAGCCTCAGGCGACAGAATAATTCACCCCTCCACTTT.

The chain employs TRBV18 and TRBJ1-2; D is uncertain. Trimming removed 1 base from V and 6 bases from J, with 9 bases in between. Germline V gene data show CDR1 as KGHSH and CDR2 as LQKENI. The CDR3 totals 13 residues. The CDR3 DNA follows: TGTGCCAGCTCACCACTCTTAGGAGATGGCTACACCTTC. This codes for CASSPLLGDGYTF.